A single sample is the source of the 11 T cell receptor beta chains below, sequenced in a study of B cell selection in AIRE deficiency. Regulatory T cells were sorted as CD4+CD25hiCD127low/negative cells. The protocol was immunoSEQ multiplex PCR, while the TCRdb copy is restricted to in-frame clones and leaves out a portion. The sample holds about 26,000 clones; roughly 90% are singletons and the top ten take approximately 1%. The sample consisted of CD4+CD25+ Tregs sorted from PBMCs. The receptors come from a human donor in good health.

The chain couples TRBV6-5 to TRBJ2-7; D not resolved. The CDR3 sequence is 13 residues long. Germline V CDR1 and CDR2: MNHEY, SVGAGI. V was clipped by 2 bases and J by 0 bases, with 5 bases between them. The CDR3 DNA sequence: TGTGCCAGCAGTTACAGGGACTCCTACGAGCAGTACTTC. This encodes CASSYRDSYEQYF.

The gene calls are TRBV5-1 and TRBJ2-7, with D possibly being TRBD1 or TRBD2 (7 bases each). The CDR3 has 15 amino acids. Germline lookup yields CDR1 SGHRS and CDR2 YFSETQ. V lost 1 base to trimming and J lost 3 bases, with 14 bases between them. CDR3: CASSLWGGQIYEQYF. As DNA, the CDR3 is TGCGCCAGCAGCTTGTGGGGGGGACAGATCTACGAGCAGTACTTC.

The chain uses TRBV19 and TRBJ2-5, with 9 bases fitting TRBD1. V lost 7 bases to trimming and J lost 1 base; unmatched junction nucleotides: 10. The CDR3 sequence is 16 residues long. Germline loops: CDR1 LNHDA, CDR2 SQIVND (reference sequence). The CDR3 reads CASNRGQGNLQETQYF. CDR3 DNA: TGTGCCAGTAACAGGGGACAGGGTAACCTCCAAGAGACCCAGTACTTC. Supplemented by reference TRBV19 and TRBJ2-5, the full variable domain reads DGGITQSPKYLFRKEGQNVTLSCEQNLNHDAMYWYRQDPGQGLRLIYYSQIVNDFQKGDIAEGYSVSREKKESFPLTVTSAQKNPTAFYLCASNRGQGNLQETQYFGPGTRLLVL.

This chain uses TRBV28 with TRBJ1-1, with D perhaps TRBD1 (5 bases). Trimming removed 4 bases from V and 10 bases from J, with 7 bases in between. CDR1 and CDR2 from the germline V gene are MDHEN and SYDVKM. This CDR3 has 10 amino acids. The CDR3 DNA follows: TGTGCCAGCAGTTACCAGGGAGCTTTCTTT. Its translation: CASSYQGAFF.

This sequence joins TRBV27 and TRBJ1-4, with D hard to call. Germline V lookup: CDR1 MNHEY, CDR2 SMNVEV (reference sequence). Deletions cut 5 bases from V and 4 bases from J, with 14 bases between. There are 15 residues in the CDR3. This chain's CDR3 is CASSEGQGRNEKLFF. Written as DNA, the CDR3 is TGTGCCAGCAGTGAGGGTCAAGGACGTAATGAAAAACTGTTTTTT.

This chain connects TRBV6-5 to TRBJ1-3; maybe TRBD1 (5 bases). The ends were cut back, 5 bases at V and 4 bases at J, with 9 bases in the middle. The length of the CDR3 is 13 residues. The V gene's germline CDR1 is MNHEY and CDR2 SVGAGI. Here the CDR3 DNA reads TGTGCCAGCAGTGGGGGGAGAGGAAACACCATATATTTT. Protein: CASSGGRGNTIYF.

This clone was seen a single time. The V and J genes are TRBV2 and TRBJ1-5, with D hard to call. CDR3 length: 14 amino acids. Per germline, CDR1 SNHLY and CDR2 FYNNEI. V shed 8 bases and J shed 5 bases, with 16 bases lying between them. The chain's CDR3 is CASRDGITYQPQHF. The DNA for the CDR3 is TGTGCCAGCCGAGACGGGATCACCTATCAGCCCCAGCATTTT.

This rearrangement joins TRBV7-9 to TRBJ2-2; D possibly corresponds to TRBD2 (7 bases). CDR3 length: 17 amino acids. CDR1 and CDR2 from the germline V gene are SEHNR and FQNEAQ (reference sequence). Between the trimmed V and J ends, which lost 2 bases and 3 bases, there was a span of 16 bases. The CDR3, as DNA: TGTGCCAGCAGCTTATCTCGGCGGGGGCAAGACACCGGGGAGCTGTTTTTT. This codes for CASSLSRRGQDTGELFF.

This chain links TRBV13 with TRBJ1-1, with D perhaps matching TRBD1 (6 bases). Germline lookup yields CDR1 PRHDT and CDR2 FYEKMQ (reference sequence). V shed 7 bases and J shed 4 bases, with 10 bases lying between them. CDR3 size: 12 residues. The CDR3 region is CASKQGVTEAFF. The CDR3, as DNA: TGTGCCAGCAAACAGGGTGTCACTGAAGCTTTCTTT.

V usage is TRBV9 and J usage is TRBJ1-1; D is uncertain. Germline values: CDR1 SGDLS, CDR2 YYNGEE. The length of the CDR3 is 13 residues. Trimming took 0 bases from V and 3 from J, leaving 6 bases between them. Here the CDR3 DNA reads TGTGCCAGCAGCGTAGGAAGGGACACTGAAGCTTTCTTT. This sequence encodes CASSVGRDTEAFF.

This chain joins TRBV15 and TRBJ1-3, with D possibly TRBD1 on 5 matching bases. CDR1 is LNHNV, CDR2 YYDKDF, per germline (reference sequence). Trimming removed 10 bases at V and 0 bases at J, with 10 bases between. The CDR3 runs 13 residues. Written as DNA, the CDR3 is TGTGCCAGCCGGGGGAGCTCTGGAAACACCATATATTTT. It yields the protein CASRGSSGNTIYF.